This T cell receptor (beta chain) was obtained from a study of T-cell reconstitution after alpha-beta-depleted transplantation in children. Unique molecular identifiers were incorporated during preparation of the TCRbeta library. MiXCR was run by TCRdb on the PCR reads, yielding one entry per CDR3 protein. The table lists 230,000 or so distinct CDR3 sequences, roughly a tenth of them singletons. This clonotype has at least ten counts. Trimming took 6 bases from V and 1 from J; bases not matched to a gene: 6. The CDR3 length is 16 residues. Germline-derived CDR1 and CDR2 are ENHRY and SYGVKD. The material sequenced was PBMCs from the stem cell graft donor, taken from the stem cell graft. This TCR came from a human donor who donated a stem cell graft to a child with SCID. V usage is TRBV10-3 and J usage is TRBJ2-3; 11 nucleotides match TRBD2. The CDR3 bases are TGTGCCATCAGCCCCGGGACTAGCGGCGGCACAGATACGCAGTATTTT. This encodes CAISPGTSGGTDTQYF.